This T cell receptor (beta chain) was retrieved from a study of shared clonotypes between healthy human individuals. The table came from immunoSEQ multiplex PCR; TCRdb's copy has only in-frame clones and leaves some out. The sample carries about 120,000 clones, over 65% recorded once. The CDR3 has 16 residues. Losses at the gene ends were 0 bases for V and 3 bases for J; bases not matched to a gene: 2. The germline V gene encodes CDR1 ENHRY and CDR2 SYGVKD. This receptor was taken from a woman aged 25 to 39 in good health. The chain carries TRBV10-3 and TRBJ1-5; 10 bases fit TRBD1. The sequenced material came from memory CD8+ T cells sorted from blood. Subset given: CD45RO+ cells pooled with CCR7-negative TemRA cells. CDR3 nucleotide sequence: TGTGCCATCAGTGAGTCGACAGGGGGCAACAATCAGCCCCAGCATTTT. It is translated as CAISESTGGNNQPQHF.